What follows is one TCR beta chain and its context. The data derive from a study of shared T cell receptors in the human thymus. Sequenced by immunoSEQ multiplex PCR; TCRdb stores in-frame clones only, minus some. Of about 660,000 clones listed, 70% to 90% are singletons. The germline V gene encodes CDR1 SGHNT and CDR2 YYREEE (reference sequence). This CDR3 contains 13 residues. This sample also appeared in a second study, on human thymus T cells. That investigation notes: Thymic and blood repertoires appeared to display a bias in their usage of V and J genes. Thymic TCR repertoires of unrelated people reportedly overlapped highly.

The chain combines TRBV5-4 with TRBJ2-3; 10 positions agree with TRBD2. Sequencing input: thymocytes. The sequence was obtained from a boy in the first two years of life with a congenital heart defect. The DNA of the CDR3 is TGTGCGAGCGGGAGGGGCAGCACAGATACGCAGTATTTT. Translation gives CASGRGSTDTQYF.